This is a list of T cell receptor beta chains from one sample in a study of cytomegalovirus exposure and HLA in healthy donors. Produced via immunoSEQ multiplex PCR; TCRdb's table is partial and in-frame only. The repertoire holds about 200,000 clones, over 75% seen once, with around 1.9% in the top ten. Sequencing input: PBMCs. These receptors all stem from a man younger than 30 in good health and CMV-seronegative. The conserved cysteine and the conserved F or W are not part of the CDR3 here. For some rows the clone size is stated as once, few or many, or as a class when expanded; others skip it.

>TRBJ2-1|NA|13|TRBV15
ATSRGLAGGQEQF
>TRBJ2-7|NA|12|TRBV10-3
AIRERSSSYEQY
>TRBJ1-1|NA|14|TRBV19
ASSSRQGTKNTEAF
>TRBJ1-1|NA|11|TRBV9
ASSVAGGDKAF
>TRBJ2-1|NA|15|TRBV4-3
ASSQGPWSGANNEQF
>TRBJ2-1|NA|14|TRBV11-2
ASSSTGTTVANEQF
>TRBJ2-5|once|14|TRBV7-2
ASSLSSSGGQETQY
>TRBJ1-1|NA|13|TRBV19
ASSSTGKWNTEAF
>TRBJ1-6|NA|12|TRBV10-3
AIARQGEGSPLH
>TRBJ2-3|NA|18|TRBV13
ASSLKPGTSGSGSPDTQY
>TRBJ2-7|NA|13|TRBV25-1
ASSDPRTGGNEQY
>TRBJ1-1|NA|9|TRBV20-1
QGKMNTEAF
>TRBJ2-7|NA|14|TRBV28
ASSLVFRGSSYEQY
>TRBJ1-4|NA|13|TRBV9
ASSFRTGEGEKLF
>TRBJ1-4|NA|11|TRBV6-5
ASSQDFNEKLF
>TRBJ1-4|NA|13|TRBV28
ASSLWSSTNEKLF
>TRBJ2-1|NA|17|TRBV9
ASSPRLAGYKPRYDEQF
>TRBJ2-7|NA|13|TRBV4-3
ASSQEASGSYEQY
>TRBJ2-5|NA|11|TRBV15
ATSRDRRQTQY
>TRBJ2-1|NA|11|TRBV5-4
ASSSGGYNEQF
>TRBJ1-5|few|14|TRBV2
ASSELRTRGEQPQH
>TRBJ2-7|NA|13|TRBV13
ASSLLGTKLYEQY
>TRBJ2-7|NA|12|TRBV4-3
ASSQESSGYEQY
>TRBJ2-7|few|12|TRBV7-2
ASSLGGYGSEQY
>TRBJ2-1|NA|14|TRBV5-4
ASSLAWKTGNNEQF
>TRBJ2-3|NA|16|TRBV5-1
ASSWDRTRAQNTDTQY
>TRBJ2-5|NA|13|TRBV27
ASSLWASSAETQY
>TRBJ1-5|NA|12|TRBV7-2
ASSLGDSDQPQH
>TRBJ2-7|NA|14|TRBV5-1
ASTSEGVPRGGEQY
>TRBJ2-7|NA|14|TRBV28
ASSSGLAGQSYEQY
>TRBJ2-5|NA|15|TRBV21-1
ARSWWDRERSEGAQY
>TRBJ2-1|NA|9|TRBV6-4
ASSGGQGQF
>TRBJ1-3|NA|12|TRBV10-2
ASSSGLGGNTIY
>TRBJ2-5|NA|14|TRBV27
ASKPKIGTNQETQY
>TRBJ2-5|NA|12|TRBV5-4
ASSWTGSEETQY
>TRBJ2-3|NA|12|TRBV7-8
ASRRDRHTDTQY
>TRBJ2-7|NA|13|TRBV7-2
ASSLMGTESYEQY
>TRBJ1-2|NA|11|TRBV5-4
ASRQQIDYGYT
>TRBJ2-5|NA|14|TRBV5-1
ASSSRATGSEETQY
>TRBJ2-4|NA|15|TRBV15
ATSREGWGVAKNIQY
>TRBJ2-3|NA|13|TRBV13
ASTSGQGKMDTQY
>TRBJ2-3|NA|12|TRBV6-6
ASRVSGSTDTQY
>TRBJ2-3|NA|14|TRBV19
ASSIDQAGVTDTQY
>TRBJ2-4|once|16|TRBV7-9
ASSAPLARPSAKNIQY
>TRBJ2-3|NA|9|TRBV20-1
SASIADTQY
>TRBJ1-4|NA|15|TRBV30
AWATGTGGSTNEKLF
>TRBJ2-5|NA|14|TRBV4-3
ASSQDLAQGEETQY
>TRBJ2-7|NA|13|TRBV4-2
ASSPRGRESDEQY
>TRBJ2-5|few|13|TRBV4-3
ASSQERGGQETQY
>TRBJ2-1|NA|13|TRBV27
ASSSSGSGFNEQF
>TRBJ2-3|NA|12|TRBV5-1
ASRWKGNTDTQY
>TRBJ2-7|NA|13|TRBV19
ASSTVAGGPSEQY
>TRBJ1-1|NA|11|TRBV7-3
ASSPRGNTEAF
>TRBJ2-7|NA|13|TRBV4-3
ASSQPGQGAWEQY
>TRBJ2-5|NA|12|TRBV7-2
ASSPGGRGETQY
>TRBJ2-1|NA|15|TRBV7-9
SSSLALQGASYNEQF
>TRBJ2-3|NA|14|TRBV4-3
ASSRLGSGRDHTQY